This T cell receptor beta chain was recorded in a study of CD8+ T cells in alopecia areata. Study-wide context: Treated patients swallowed 5 to 10 mg of oral tofacitinib twice daily. After 6 to 18 months of tofacitinib, follow-up continued 6 months off drug. Whole-study findings and limits: Scalp lesions, especially in alopecia totalis/universalis, had higher clonality than normal scalp.

Once RNA had been extracted, it was reverse transcribed into cDNA to act as the sequencing template. Data came from immunoSEQ multiplex PCR; TCRdb stores just in-frame clones and leaves some out. The sample consists of around 140,000 clones, around 47% of them appearing once. To note about this clone: Its antigen is not known.

The germline V gene encodes CDR1 MNHEY and CDR2 SVGAGI. V was shortened by 4 bases and J by 6 bases, with 11 bases between the two germline ends. The CDR3 is made up of 13 amino acids. Both peripheral blood and punch biopsies of lesional scalp skin were obtained from patients who had alopecia areata. The sequenced sample was CD4+ T cells sorted from blood. The chain recombines TRBV6-5 with TRBJ2-3, with D uncertain. The sequence derives from a human donor with alopecia areata. In nucleotides, the CDR3 is TGTGCCAGCAGTTTGACCCATCCCGATACGCAGTATTTT. Translated: CASSLTHPDTQYF.